This TCR beta chain appears in the sequencing data of a study of beta chain features in type 1 diabetes. In the case of this clone: Its target is unknown.

Whole-study findings and limits: In all four CD4+ subsets, TCRB CDR3 length was significantly, moderately reduced in type 1 diabetes. In type 1 diabetes patients, VDJ junctions had fewer insertions; deletions at these junctions were more frequent.

Every bit of the isolated RNA underwent reverse transcription, so sequencing read expressed TCRB transcripts. Profiling relied on immunoSEQ multiplex PCR, and the TCRdb table lists in-frame clones only, not all of them. The sample shows 140,000 to 150,000 clones, around 50% of them seen only once. Looked up from germline, CDR1 is MNHEY and CDR2 is SMNVEV (reference sequence). Trimming stripped 2 bases from V and 6 bases from J, with 8 bases between. The CDR3 length is 12 residues. The TCR comes from a man between 18 and 35 years old in good health. Sample: Tregs from blood. The J gene is TRBJ2-7, the V gene TRBV27, with D possibly matching TRBD2 (6 bases). CDR3 in amino acids: CASSLVGGEQYF. The CDR3 nucleotides are TGTGCCAGCAGTTTAGTGGGGGGCGAGCAGTACTTC.